The clone carrying this TCR beta chain occurred a few times. The sample comes from a study of identical twins. TCRdb called the 5' RACE reads again in MiXCR, with one record for every CDR3 protein. The table lists hundreds of thousands of distinct CDR3 sequences, 7% of them singletons. This sample was shared with a second study, whose subject was yellow fever vaccine responses in identical twins.

Sequenced input: memory (CD45RO+) T cells sorted from blood. The source of this sequence is a woman younger than 35 in good health.

The CDR3 protein is CASSVGRVQNSPLHF. CDR3 coding DNA: TGTGCCAGCAGTGTGGGCAGGGTTCAGAATTCACCCCTCCACTTT. The chain recombines TRBV6-1 with TRBJ1-6; possible D gene TRBD1, 5 bases. The CDR3 runs to 15 residues. V was clipped by 4 bases and J by 7 bases, with 14 bases between them. CDR1 is MNHNS and CDR2 is SASEGT in the germline V gene.